This record covers a single T cell receptor (beta chain). The data belong to a study of blood T cell repertoires in COVID-19. Study information: T cells, B-cell-depleted T cells, or PBMCs supplied cDNA or gDNA.

Enrolled during active infection, Seattle patients were then followed longitudinally. Germline V gene lookup returns CDR1 MNHEY and CDR2 SMNVEV (reference sequence). V trimming: 8 bases; J trimming: 0 bases; junction bases outside the gene matches: 7. CDR3 length: 17 amino acids. Source study methods: By means of reference gene primer amplification, nucleated cell counts were estimated. Sequencing used immunoSEQ multiplex PCR; TCRdb keeps in-frame clones, though not all of them. V and J calls and clone size follow that table, whereas D and trimming were derived from the DNA. The sample consists of 250,000 to 300,000 clones, just over 90% of them appearing once.

V and J are TRBV27 and TRBJ2-3, with 14 bases aligning to TRBD2. The material sequenced was peripheral blood. This TCR came from a woman under 40 with COVID-19, enrolled during active disease. The CDR3 nucleotides read TGTGCCAGCCGAGGGACTAGCGGGGGCCCTAGCACAGATACGCAGTATTTT. This sequence encodes CASRGTSGGPSTDTQYF.